This T cell receptor (beta chain) was captured in a study of long-term antiretroviral therapy in people with HIV. Study-level background: The study's earliest collections predate the 2015 immediate-ART recommendation by about a decade. Points from the study as a whole: Researchers lacked any data on ART adherence, viral resistance or therapy changes. An increase in diversity followed ART, yet levels stayed below transplant donor controls.

A v3.0 immunoSEQ assay was performed at survey level. Profiled with immunoSEQ multiplex PCR; TCRdb holds only in-frame clones, not every one. Of more than 25,000 clones detected, 85% to 90% appear once; the ten largest clones hold around 9%. On this clone: What it binds is unknown.

V shed 2 bases and J shed 0 bases, with 17 bases lying between them. There are 18 residues in the CDR3. Per the germline V gene, CDR1 is SGHVS and CDR2 is FQNEAQ. Roughly 1-11 million cryopreserved PBMC were held in samples before DNA extraction. The genes are TRBV7-8 and TRBJ2-1; a possible D gene is TRBD2 (6 bases). The origin of this receptor is a man aged 45 to 65 with HIV. The sequences come from unsorted PBMCs, collected 3.2 years before starting antiretroviral therapy. CDR3 loop: CASSLFIAGTGSYNEQFF. The DNA of the CDR3 is TGTGCCAGCAGCTTATTTATAGCCGGGACTGGCTCCTACAATGAGCAGTTCTTC.